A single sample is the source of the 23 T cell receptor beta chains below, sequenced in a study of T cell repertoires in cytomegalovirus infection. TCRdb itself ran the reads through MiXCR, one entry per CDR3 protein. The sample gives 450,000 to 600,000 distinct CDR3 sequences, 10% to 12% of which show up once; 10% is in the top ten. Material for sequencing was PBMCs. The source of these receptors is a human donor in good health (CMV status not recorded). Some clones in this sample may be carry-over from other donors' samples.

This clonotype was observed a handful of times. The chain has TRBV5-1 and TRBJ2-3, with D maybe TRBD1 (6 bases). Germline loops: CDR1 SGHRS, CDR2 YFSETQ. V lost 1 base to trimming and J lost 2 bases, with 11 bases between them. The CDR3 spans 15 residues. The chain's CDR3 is CASSLFSGVTDTQYF. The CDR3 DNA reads TGCGCCAGCAGCTTGTTCTCAGGGGTCACAGATACGCAGTATTTT.

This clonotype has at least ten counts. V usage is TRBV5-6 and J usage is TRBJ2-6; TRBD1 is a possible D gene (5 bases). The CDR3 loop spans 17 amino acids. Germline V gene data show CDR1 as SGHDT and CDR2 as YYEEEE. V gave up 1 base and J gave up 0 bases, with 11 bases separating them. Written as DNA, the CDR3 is TGTGCCAGCAGCTTGCCGGACACCTTCTCTGGGGCCAACGTCCTGACTTTC. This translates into CASSLPDTFSGANVLTF.

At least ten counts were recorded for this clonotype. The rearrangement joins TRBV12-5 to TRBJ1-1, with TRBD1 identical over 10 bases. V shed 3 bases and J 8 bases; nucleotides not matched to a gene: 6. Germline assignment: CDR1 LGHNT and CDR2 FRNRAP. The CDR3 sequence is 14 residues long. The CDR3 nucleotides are TGTGCTAGTGGTTTAACACCGGGACAGGGGGAAGCTTTCTTT. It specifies CASGLTPGQGEAFF.

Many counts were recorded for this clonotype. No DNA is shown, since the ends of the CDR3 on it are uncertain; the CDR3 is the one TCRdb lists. This CDR3 is CASSHSFGQGIQYF. The chain uses TRBV27 and TRBJ2-4; the tabulated D call, TRBD1, remains unverified against the DNA. Germline CDR1 MNHEY, CDR2 SMNVEV (reference sequence). The CDR3 comprises 14 residues, both ends counted.

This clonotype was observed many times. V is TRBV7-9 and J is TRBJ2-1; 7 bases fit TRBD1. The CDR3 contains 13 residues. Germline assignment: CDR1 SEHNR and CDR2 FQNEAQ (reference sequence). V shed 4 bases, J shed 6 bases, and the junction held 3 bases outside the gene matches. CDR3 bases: TGTGCCAGCAGCTCGGACAGGTTCAATGAGCAGTTCTTC. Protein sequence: CASSSDRFNEQFF.

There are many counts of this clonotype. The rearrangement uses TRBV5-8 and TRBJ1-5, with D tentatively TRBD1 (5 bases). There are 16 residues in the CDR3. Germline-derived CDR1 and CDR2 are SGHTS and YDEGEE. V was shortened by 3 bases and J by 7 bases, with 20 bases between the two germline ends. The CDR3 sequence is CASSYRTRTFGQPQHF. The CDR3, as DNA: TGTGCCAGCAGCTATCGGACACGGACTTTTGGCCAGCCCCAGCATTTT.

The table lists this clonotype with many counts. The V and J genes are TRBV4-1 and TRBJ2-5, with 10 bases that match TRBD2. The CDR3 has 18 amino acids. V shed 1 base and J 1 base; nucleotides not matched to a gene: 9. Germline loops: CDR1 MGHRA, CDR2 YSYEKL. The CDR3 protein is CASSQVTSGEGIQETQYF. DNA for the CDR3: TGCGCCAGCAGCCAAGTAACTAGCGGGGAGGGGATCCAAGAGACCCAGTACTTC.

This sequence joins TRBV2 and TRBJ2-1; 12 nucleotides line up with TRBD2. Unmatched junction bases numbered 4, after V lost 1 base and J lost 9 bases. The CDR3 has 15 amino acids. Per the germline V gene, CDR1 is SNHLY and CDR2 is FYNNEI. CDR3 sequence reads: CASSEELAGGPEQFF. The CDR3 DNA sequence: TGTGCCAGCAGTGAAGAACTAGCGGGGGGCCCTGAGCAGTTCTTC. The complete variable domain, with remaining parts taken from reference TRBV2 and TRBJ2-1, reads EPEVTQTPSHQVTQMGQEVILRCVPISNHLYFYWYRQILGQKVEFLVSFYNNEISEKSEIFDDQFSVERPDGSNFTLKIRSTKLEDSAMYFCASSEELAGGPEQFFGPGTRLTVL.

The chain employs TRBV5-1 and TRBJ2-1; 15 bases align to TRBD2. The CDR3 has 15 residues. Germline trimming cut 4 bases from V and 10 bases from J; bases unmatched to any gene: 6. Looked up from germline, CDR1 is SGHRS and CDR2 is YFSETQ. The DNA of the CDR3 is TGCGCCAGCAGCCTCGGACTAGCGGGAGGGAAAGAGCAGTTCTTC. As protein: CASSLGLAGGKEQFF. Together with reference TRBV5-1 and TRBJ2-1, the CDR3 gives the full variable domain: KAGVTQTPRYLIKTRGQQVTLSCSPISGHRSVSWYQQTPGQGLQFLFEYFSETQRNKGNFPGRFSGRQFSNSRSEMNVSTLELGDSALYLCASSLGLAGGKEQFFGPGTRLTVL.

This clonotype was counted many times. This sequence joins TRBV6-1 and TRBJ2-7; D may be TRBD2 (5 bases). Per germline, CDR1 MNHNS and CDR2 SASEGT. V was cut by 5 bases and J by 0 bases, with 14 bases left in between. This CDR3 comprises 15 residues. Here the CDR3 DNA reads TGTGCCAGCAGTCCAATTGGAGGTTCCTCCTACGAGCAGTACTTC. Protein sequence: CASSPIGGSSYEQYF.

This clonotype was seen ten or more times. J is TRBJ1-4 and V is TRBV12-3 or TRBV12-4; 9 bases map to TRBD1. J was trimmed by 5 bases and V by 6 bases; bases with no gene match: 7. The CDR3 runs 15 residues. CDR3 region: CASSTGGTKNEKLFF. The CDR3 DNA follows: TGTGCCAGCAGCACAGGGGGCACGAAGAATGAAAAACTGTTTTTT.

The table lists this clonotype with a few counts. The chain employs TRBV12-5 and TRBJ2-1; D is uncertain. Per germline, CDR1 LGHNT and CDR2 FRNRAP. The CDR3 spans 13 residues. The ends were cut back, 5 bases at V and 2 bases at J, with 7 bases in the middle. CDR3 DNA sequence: TGTGCTAGTGGTATCTCAACCTACAATGAGCAGTTCTTC. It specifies CASGISTYNEQFF.

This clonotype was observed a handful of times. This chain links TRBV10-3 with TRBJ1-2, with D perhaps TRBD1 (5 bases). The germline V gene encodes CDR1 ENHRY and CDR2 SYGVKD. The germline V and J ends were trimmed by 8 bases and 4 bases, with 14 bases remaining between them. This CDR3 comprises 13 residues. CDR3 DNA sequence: TGTGCCATCGCGACAGAGGCGGTCTATGGCTACACCTTC. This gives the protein CAIATEAVYGYTF.

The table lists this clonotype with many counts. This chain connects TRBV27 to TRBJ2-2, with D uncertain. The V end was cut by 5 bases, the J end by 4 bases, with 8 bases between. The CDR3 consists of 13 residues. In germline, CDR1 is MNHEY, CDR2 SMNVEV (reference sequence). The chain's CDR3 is CASSPNPTGELFF. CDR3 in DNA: TGTGCCAGCAGTCCCAACCCCACCGGGGAGCTGTTTTTT.

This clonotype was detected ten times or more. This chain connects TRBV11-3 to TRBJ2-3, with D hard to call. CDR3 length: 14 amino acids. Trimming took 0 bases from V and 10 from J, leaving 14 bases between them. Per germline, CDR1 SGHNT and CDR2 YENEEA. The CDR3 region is CASSLDRLSRAQYF. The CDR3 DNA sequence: TGTGCCAGCAGCTTAGACAGGCTCTCAAGGGCGCAGTATTTT.

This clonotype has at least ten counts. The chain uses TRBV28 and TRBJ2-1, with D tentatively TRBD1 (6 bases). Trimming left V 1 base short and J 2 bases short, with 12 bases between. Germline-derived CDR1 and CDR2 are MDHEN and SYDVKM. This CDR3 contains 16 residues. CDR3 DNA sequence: TGTGCCAGCAGTTTATACAGGGCTAAACCCTACAATGAGCAGTTCTTC. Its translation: CASSLYRAKPYNEQFF. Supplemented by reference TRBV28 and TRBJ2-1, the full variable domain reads DVKVTQSSRYLVKRTGEKVFLECVQDMDHENMFWYRQDPGLGLRLIYFSYDVKMKEKGDIPEGYSVSREKKERFSLILESASTNQTSMYLCASSLYRAKPYNEQFFGPGTRLTVL.

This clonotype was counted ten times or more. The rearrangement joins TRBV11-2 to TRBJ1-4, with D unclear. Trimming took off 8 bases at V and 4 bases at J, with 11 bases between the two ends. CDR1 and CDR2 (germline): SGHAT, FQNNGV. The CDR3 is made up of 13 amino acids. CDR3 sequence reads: CASVGGSNEKLFF. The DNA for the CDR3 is TGTGCCAGCGTCGGAGGGAGTAATGAAAAACTGTTTTTT.

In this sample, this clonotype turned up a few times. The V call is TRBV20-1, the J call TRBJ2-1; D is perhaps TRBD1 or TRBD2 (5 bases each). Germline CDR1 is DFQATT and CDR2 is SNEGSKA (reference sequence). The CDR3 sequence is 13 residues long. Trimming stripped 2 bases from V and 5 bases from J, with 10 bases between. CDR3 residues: CSARRDLNNEQFF. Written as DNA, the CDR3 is TGCAGTGCTAGACGGGACCTCAACAATGAGCAGTTCTTC.

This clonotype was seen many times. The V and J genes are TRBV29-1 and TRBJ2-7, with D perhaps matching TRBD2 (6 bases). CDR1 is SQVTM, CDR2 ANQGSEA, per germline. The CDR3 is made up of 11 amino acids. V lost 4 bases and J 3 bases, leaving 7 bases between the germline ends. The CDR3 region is CSVGEDYEQYF. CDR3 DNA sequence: TGCAGCGTTGGGGAGGACTACGAGCAGTACTTC.

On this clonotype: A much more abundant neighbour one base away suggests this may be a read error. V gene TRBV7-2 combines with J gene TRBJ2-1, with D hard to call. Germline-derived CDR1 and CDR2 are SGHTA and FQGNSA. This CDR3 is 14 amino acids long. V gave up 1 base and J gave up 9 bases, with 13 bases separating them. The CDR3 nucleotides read TGTGCCAGCAGCTTAGGGCCGGCCCTCGGTGAGCAGTTCTTC. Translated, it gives CASSLGPALGEQFF.

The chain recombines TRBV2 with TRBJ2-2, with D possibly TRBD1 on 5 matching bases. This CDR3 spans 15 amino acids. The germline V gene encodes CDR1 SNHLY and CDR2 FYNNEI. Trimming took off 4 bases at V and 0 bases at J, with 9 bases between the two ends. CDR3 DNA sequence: TGTGCCAGCAGTGGGCCGACAGCGAACACCGGGGAGCTGTTTTTT. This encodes CASSGPTANTGELFF.

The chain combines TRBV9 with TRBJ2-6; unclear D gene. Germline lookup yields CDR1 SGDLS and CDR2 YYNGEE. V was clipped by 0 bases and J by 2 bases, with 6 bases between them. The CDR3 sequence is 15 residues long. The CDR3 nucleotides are TGTGCCAGCAGCGTAGTCCTTGCTGGGGCCAACGTCCTGACTTTC. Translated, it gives CASSVVLAGANVLTF.

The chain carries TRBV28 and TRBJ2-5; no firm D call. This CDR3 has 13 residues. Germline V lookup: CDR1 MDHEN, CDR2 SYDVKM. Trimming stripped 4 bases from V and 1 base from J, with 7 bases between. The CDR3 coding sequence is TGTGCCAGCAGTTCGAACGGCCAAGAGACCCAGTACTTC. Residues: CASSSNGQETQYF.